This is a list of T cell receptor beta chains from one sample in a study of memory CD4+ T cells and cytomegalovirus serostatus. Profiling relied on immunoSEQ multiplex PCR, and the TCRdb table lists in-frame clones only, not all of them. The sample has 35,000 to 45,000 clones, 79% seen once; the top ten hold 1.1%. The specimen sequenced was memory CD4+ T cells from blood. The receptor source for this set is an adult in good health and CMV-seronegative. The CDR3 runs from the conserved cysteine through the conserved F or W. The order of the fields is clone size, J gene, V gene, D gene, CDR3 protein, CDR3 DNA. D genes are given only for firm matches. Size tells how often a clone was seen (once, few, many) or the class of an expanded clone, and some rows leave it out.

>-|TRBJ1-1|TRBV5-5|-
CASSFGPANTEAFF
TGTGCCAGCAGCTTTGGACCCGCGAACACTGAAGCTTTCTTT
>-|TRBJ2-1|TRBV14|TRBD1
CASSQDSGQGSNEQFF
TGTGCCAGCAGCCAAGATTCGGGACAGGGCTCGAATGAGCAGTTCTTC
>-|TRBJ2-7|TRBV5-1|-
CASSPGDMSSYEQYF
TGCGCCAGCAGCCCAGGGGACATGAGCTCCTACGAGCAGTACTTC
>few|TRBJ2-1|TRBV12-5|TRBD2
CASGLVLAVRGPHEQFF
TGTGCTAGTGGTTTGGTACTAGCGGTTAGGGGACCGCATGAGCAGTTCTTC
>-|TRBJ2-7|TRBV2|-
CASSDEGTYEQYF
TGTGCCAGCAGTGACGAGGGGACCTACGAGCAGTACTTC
>-|TRBJ2-3|TRBV5-4|-
CASSFGGRATTDTQYF
TGTGCCAGCAGCTTTGGGGGGCGGGCCACCACAGATACGCAGTATTTT
>-|TRBJ2-7|TRBV7-2|-
CASSLGPVNYEQYF
TGTGCCAGCAGCTTAGGCCCAGTCAACTACGAGCAGTACTTC
>-|TRBJ2-3|TRBV5-1|-
CASSLSRGTDTQYF
TGCGCCAGCAGCCTGAGTAGGGGCACAGATACGCAGTATTTT
>-|TRBJ2-3|TRBV10-1|TRBD2
CASSESMSGRDTQYF
TGCGCCAGCAGTGAGTCGATGAGCGGGAGAGATACGCAGTATTTT
>-|TRBJ2-1|TRBV19|TRBD2
CASSNWAPAGAYNEQFF
TGTGCCAGTAGTAATTGGGCCCCGGCGGGAGCTTACAATGAGCAGTTCTTC
>-|TRBJ1-2|TRBV15|-
CATSRGEENYGYTF
TGTGCCACCAGCAGGGGGGAGGAGAACTATGGCTACACCTTC
>-|TRBJ2-3|TRBV10-1|TRBD2
CASSGFVAGGADTQYF
TGCGCCAGCAGTGGATTCGTAGCGGGAGGCGCAGATACGCAGTATTTT
>-|TRBJ2-1|TRBV30|-
CAWSRRPLNEQFF
TGTGCCTGGAGTCGTCGCCCCCTCAATGAGCAGTTCTTC
>-|TRBJ2-5|TRBV27|TRBD2
CASSPLGTSGGGRLETQYF
TGTGCCAGCAGTCCCCTAGGGACTAGCGGGGGGGGGCGGTTAGAGACCCAGTACTTC
>-|TRBJ2-2|TRBV5-6|TRBD1
CASSTPLQGDTGELFF
TGTGCCAGCAGCACCCCGCTCCAGGGGGACACCGGGGAGCTGTTTTTT
>-|TRBJ2-3|TRBV5-4|TRBD2
CASSGTRKRGDTQYF
TGTGCCAGCAGCGGGACTAGGAAGAGGGGGGATACGCAGTATTTT
>-|TRBJ2-3|TRBV7-3|-
CASSPVVSPDTQYF
TGTGCCAGCAGCCCCGTAGTCAGTCCGGATACGCAGTATTTT
>-|TRBJ1-4|TRBV19|-
CASSPIAAATNEKLFF
TGTGCCAGTAGTCCCATAGCGGCAGCAACTAATGAAAAACTGTTTTTT
>few|TRBJ1-1|TRBV7-2|-
CASSQPHITEAFF
TGTGCCAGCAGCCAGCCCCACATTACTGAAGCTTTCTTT
>-|TRBJ2-2|TRBV19|-
CASINREWPGELFF
TGTGCCAGTATAAACAGAGAATGGCCCGGGGAGCTGTTTTTT
>-|TRBJ1-2|TRBV7-2|-
CASGAESYGYTF
TGTGCCAGCGGGGCCGAATCCTATGGCTACACCTTC
>-|TRBJ2-5|TRBV2|-
CASSENQETQYF
TGTGCCAGCAGTGAAAACCAAGAGACCCAGTACTTC
>-|TRBJ2-1|TRBV7-2|TRBD2
CASKTREGSYNEQFF
TGTGCCAGCAAGACCCGGGAGGGATCCTACAATGAGCAGTTCTTC
>-|TRBJ2-7|TRBV6-5|-
CASSRGGGSSYEQYF
TGTGCCAGCAGTCGGGGAGGGGGTAGCTCCTACGAGCAGTACTTC